The TCR beta chain described here comes from a study of PD-L1 blockade in urothelial cancer. Overall study: Blood yielded a median of approximately 140,000 T cells per sample.

As for time point: peripheral blood 6 weeks after treatment start. Trimming cost V 7 bases and J 3 bases, with 16 bases left between them. The CDR3 length is 16 residues. Germline V gene sequence: CDR1 SNHLY, CDR2 FYNNEI. Spiking of synthetic TCR analog templates was performed in each PCR. This table comes from immunoSEQ multiplex PCR, and its TCRdb copy is limited to in-frame clones, with some not included. The sample includes 29,000 or so clones, 79% of them seen just once. The sequence was collected from a man aged 70-80 years with urothelial cancer. This specimen consisted of PBMCs, obtained around atezolizumab (anti-PD-L1) treatment. The gene calls are TRBV2 and TRBJ2-6; tentative D call: TRBD1 (6 bases). Here the CDR3 DNA reads TGTGCCAGCACCCAAAGGGGGAAGGGTGGGGCCAACGTCCTGACTTTC. Protein product: CASTQRGKGGANVLTF.